This TCR beta chain stems from a study of control samples from healthy donors and cancer patients. The data were produced by immunoSEQ multiplex PCR, yet TCRdb's version contains in-frame clones alone and is incomplete. The sample gives tens of thousands of clones, 94% of which show up once; almost 4% is in the top ten. Germline V gene data show CDR1 as LGHDT and CDR2 as YNNKEL (reference sequence). Unmatched junction bases numbered 4, after V lost 2 bases and J lost 3 bases. The CDR3 is made up of 16 amino acids. The rearrangement joins TRBV3-1 (or the pseudogene TRBV3-2) to TRBJ1-5, with 10 nucleotides matching TRBD1. The clonotype originates from a man aged 30 to 39 in good health. The source material was blood. For the CDR3, the DNA is TGTGCCAGCAGCCAACGGGACAGGGGTATCAATCAGCCCCAGCATTTT. This codes for CASSQRDRGINQPQHF.